This T cell receptor beta chain originates from a study of identical twins. Overall study results and limits: Insertions were reduced in abundant cord blood beta clonotypes but not in memory repertoires.

cDNA molecules carried unique molecular identifiers, and template switching added a universal primer site. Each CDR3 protein gets one entry after TCRdb re-called the 5' RACE reads with MiXCR. In the table there are some 790,000 distinct CDR3 sequences, roughly 20% of which are singletons. Concerning this clonotype itself: Its antigen is still unknown.

The same sample was also studied in work on T cells expressing NK-cell markers. Turning to that study: T cells sorted in several experiments were restricted to alpha-beta TCR T cells by an anti-gamma-delta TCR antibody. Where several donors were concerned, these clonotypes also led the CD3+CD56-NKG2C+ fraction.

Source material: PBMCs. The TCR originated in a woman aged 18-29 years in good health.

CDR3 bases: TGTGCCAGCAGCGGAAGAGTTTTGGGGGCCTACGAGCAGTACTTC. It is translated as CASSGRVLGAYEQYF. The gene calls are TRBV5-6 and TRBJ2-7; tentatively, D is TRBD1 or TRBD2 (5 bases each). Germline V gene sequence: CDR1 SGHDT, CDR2 YYEEEE. V was clipped by 4 bases and J by 2 bases, with 16 bases between them. CDR3 length: 15 residues.